The 30 T cell receptor beta chains listed next were all sequenced from one sample in a study of blood T cell repertoires in COVID-19. Repertoires were generated with immunoSEQ multiplex PCR, while TCRdb's copy carries only in-frame clones and drops some. The sample includes about 71,000 clones, roughly four fifths of them seen just once. Sequenced input: peripheral blood. Receptors were obtained from a young man with COVID-19, enrolled during active disease.

The rearrangement joins TRBV9 to TRBJ2-3, with 9 bases aligning to TRBD1. Germline V CDR1 and CDR2: SGDLS, YYNGEE. V was pared by 2 bases and J by 4 bases, with 5 bases of the junction left unmatched. The CDR3 has 15 amino acids. The CDR3 sequence is CASSVTGQGPDTQYF. CDR3 bases: TGTGCCAGCAGCGTTACGGGACAGGGACCAGATACGCAGTATTTT. Supplemented by reference TRBV9 and TRBJ2-3, the full variable domain reads DSGVTQTPKHLITATGQRVTLRCSPRSGDLSVYWYQQSLDQGLQFLIQYYNGEERAKGNILERFSAQQFPDLHSELNLSSLELGDSALYFCASSVTGQGPDTQYFGPGTRLTVL.

This clone occurred once. This chain uses TRBV28 with TRBJ1-2; 8 bases fit TRBD1. J lost 5 bases, V lost 8 bases, and 16 bases had no gene match. CDR1 and CDR2 from the germline V gene are MDHEN and SYDVKM. CDR3 length equals 16 residues. The CDR3 reads CASSSPRQGAEYGYTF. The CDR3 nucleotides read TGTGCCAGCTCATCCCCGCGGCAGGGGGCGGAATATGGCTACACCTTC.

The genes are TRBV28 and TRBJ2-5; 11 bases are shared with TRBD2. Germline trimming cut 3 bases from V and 1 base from J; bases unmatched to any gene: 19. The germline CDR1 and CDR2 sequences are MDHEN and SYDVKM. CDR3 size: 21 residues. Here the CDR3 reads CASSFGTSGRRWEGVQETQYF. Here the CDR3 DNA reads TGTGCCAGCAGTTTCGGGACTAGCGGCAGAAGGTGGGAAGGGGTCCAAGAGACCCAGTACTTC.

The rearrangement joins TRBV7-3 to TRBJ1-1; no firm D call. Germline V gene data show CDR1 as SGHTA and CDR2 as FQGTGA. The CDR3 extends over 13 amino acids. V lost 4 bases, J lost 4 bases, and 10 bases lay in between. CDR3 nucleotides: TGTGCCAGCAGCTCCACTTATGGCACTGAAGCTTTCTTT. Its translation: CASSSTYGTEAFF.

Worth noting for this clone: A much larger clone sits a single nucleotide away, making a read error possible. The rearrangement uses TRBV27 and TRBJ2-1, with 13 nucleotides matching TRBD2. Germline V lookup: CDR1 MNHEY, CDR2 SMNVEV (reference sequence). CDR3 length equals 16 residues. The CDR3 region is CARRPKLLAGGGEQFF. The CDR3 nucleotides are TGTGCCCGCAGGCCCAAGTTACTAGCGGGGGGGGGTGAGCAGTTCTTC.

This rearrangement joins TRBV24-1 to TRBJ2-1, with 8 bases that match TRBD2. The CDR3 has 17 amino acids. V shed 4 bases, J shed 2 bases, and the junction held 9 bases outside the gene matches. Germline loops: CDR1 KGHDR, CDR2 SFDVKD. This chain's CDR3 is CATSDPGTSNPYNEQFF. For the CDR3, the DNA is TGTGCCACCAGTGACCCCGGGACTAGTAATCCCTACAATGAGCAGTTCTTC.

The chain uses TRBV2 and TRBJ1-2; possible D gene TRBD1, 5 bases. The germline V gene encodes CDR1 SNHLY and CDR2 FYNNEI. The CDR3 spans 15 residues. V was trimmed by 1 base and J by 5 bases, leaving 14 bases between them. The CDR3 DNA reads as TGTGCCAGCAGTGAAGTCGGGAGACAGCAGTATGGCTACACCTTC. This encodes CASSEVGRQQYGYTF.

This clone turned up a few times. The gene calls are TRBV29-1 and TRBJ2-5; 8 nucleotides match TRBD1. V lost 4 bases, J lost 5 bases, and 9 bases stayed unmatched. CDR1 and CDR2 from the germline V gene are SQVTM and ANQGSEA. CDR3 length: 14 amino acids. DNA for the CDR3: TGCAGCGTTGGCAGGGGGCGCCCCAGGGAGACCCAGTACTTC. Translated, it gives CSVGRGRPRETQYF.

This clone qualifies as medium-sized. The J gene is TRBJ1-5, the V gene TRBV3-1 (or the pseudogene TRBV3-2); 10 positions match TRBD1. V gave up 4 bases and J gave up 5 bases; unmatched junction bases: 5. The CDR3 is 15 residues long. CDR1 and CDR2 from the germline V gene are LGHDT and YNNKEL (reference sequence). The CDR3 loop reads CASSPRTGGDQPQHF. As DNA, the CDR3 is TGTGCCAGCAGCCCGCGGACAGGGGGGGATCAGCCCCAGCATTTT.

The chain couples TRBV13 to TRBJ2-2, with 12 bases identical to TRBD2. Germline lookup yields CDR1 PRHDT and CDR2 FYEKMQ (reference sequence). Losses at the gene ends were 4 bases for V and 6 bases for J; bases not matched to a gene: 6. The CDR3 runs to 16 residues. The CDR3 nucleotides are TGTGCCAGCAGCTCTTCTAGCGGGAGGGTAGCCGGGGAGCTGTTTTTT. This translates into CASSSSSGRVAGELFF.

The chain combines TRBV19 with TRBJ1-5; TRBD1 is a possible D gene (6 bases). The V gene's germline CDR1 is LNHDA and CDR2 SQIVND (reference sequence). The CDR3 loop spans 16 amino acids. V was cut by 5 bases and J by 2 bases, with 16 bases left in between. The CDR3 DNA is TGTGCCAGTAGTCAAATACAGGGTTGGGGCAATCAGCCCCAGCATTTT. Its translation: CASSQIQGWGNQPQHF.

The chain is built from TRBV11-2 and TRBJ2-5; 11 positions match TRBD2. Losses at the gene ends were 5 bases for V and 4 bases for J; bases not matched to a gene: 6. The CDR3 is made up of 15 amino acids. Germline CDR1 is SGHAT and CDR2 is FQNNGV. DNA for the CDR3: TGTGCCAGCAGCATTCAAGGACTAGCGGGAGAGACCCAGTACTTC. As protein: CASSIQGLAGETQYF. Based on the CDR3 plus reference TRBV11-2 and TRBJ2-5, the full variable domain is EAGVAQSPRYKIIEKRQSVAFWCNPISGHATLYWYQQILGQGPKLLIQFQNNGVVDDSQLPKDRFSAERLKGVDSTLKIQPAKLEDSAVYLCASSIQGLAGETQYFGPGTRLLVL.

In this sample, this clone turned up once. The chain is built from TRBV7-2 and TRBJ2-1; 8 bases fit TRBD1. Per germline, CDR1 SGHTA and CDR2 FQGNSA. The length of the CDR3 is 14 residues. J lost 6 bases, V lost 5 bases, and 6 bases had no gene match. CDR3 amino acids: CASSRSTGVNEQFF. CDR3 DNA sequence: TGTGCCAGCAGCCGTTCGACAGGGGTCAATGAGCAGTTCTTC. The full variable domain, completed using reference TRBV7-2 and TRBJ2-1, is GAGVSQSPSNKVTEKGKDVELRCDPISGHTALYWYRQSLGQGLEFLIYFQGNSAPDKSGLPSDRFSAERTGGSVSTLTIQRTQQEDSAVYLCASSRSTGVNEQFFGPGTRLTVL.

V is TRBV6-5 and J is TRBJ1-4; 10 positions match TRBD1. The V gene's germline CDR1 is MNHEY and CDR2 SVGAGI. The junction had 1 base not matched to a gene; V was cut back by 4 bases and J by 5 bases. CDR3 length: 14 amino acids. CDR3 nucleotides: TGTGCCAGCAGTTCGGGACAGGGGAATGAAAAACTGTTTTTT. Encoded protein: CASSSGQGNEKLFF.

The chain couples TRBV2 to TRBJ2-5; 8 bases are a match to TRBD1. The trim removed 5 bases at V and 6 bases at J, leaving 8 bases unmatched. Germline V lookup: CDR1 SNHLY, CDR2 FYNNEI. The CDR3 runs to 14 residues. The CDR3 sequence is CASSWWQGAKTQYF. CDR3 bases: TGTGCCAGCAGTTGGTGGCAGGGGGCGAAGACCCAGTACTTC.

The chain combines TRBV6-5 with TRBJ2-2, with 7 bases aligning to TRBD1. Per germline, CDR1 MNHEY and CDR2 SVGAGI. J was trimmed by 9 bases and V by 2 bases; bases with no gene match: 12. The CDR3 consists of 16 residues. The CDR3 DNA reads as TGTGCCAGCAGTTACAGAACAGGGGTAATTGTCCGGGAGCTGTTTTTT. Translating it yields CASSYRTGVIVRELFF.

This clone has a handful of counts. This chain joins TRBV6-1 and TRBJ2-1; 7 bases match TRBD2. Trimming at V came to 0 bases and at J to 2 bases, leaving 4 bases not matched to a gene. The CDR3 has 16 residues. Germline CDR1 and CDR2: MNHNS and SASEGT. CDR3 in amino acids: CASSEAGGSPYNEQFF. CDR3 DNA: TGTGCCAGCAGTGAAGCGGGCGGGAGCCCCTACAATGAGCAGTTCTTC.

V gene TRBV28 combines with J gene TRBJ1-2; possible D gene TRBD1, 5 bases. Germline V gene sequence: CDR1 MDHEN, CDR2 SYDVKM. V was shortened by 2 bases and J by 3 bases, with 13 bases between the two germline ends. CDR3 length equals 15 residues. The CDR3 spells CASSLGAEPYYGYTF. The CDR3 DNA sequence: TGTGCCAGCAGTTTAGGGGCAGAGCCCTACTATGGCTACACCTTC.

In this sample, this clone turned up a few times. This chain connects TRBV10-3 to TRBJ2-7, with 8 positions matching TRBD2. This CDR3 is 14 amino acids long. Germline CDR1 reads ENHRY; CDR2 reads SYGVKD. The V and J ends lost 2 bases and 4 bases, in that order; junction bases with no gene match: 4. The CDR3 spells CAISEGAGAYEQYF. CDR3 DNA: TGTGCCATCAGTGAGGGAGCGGGAGCTTACGAGCAGTACTTC.

The chain is built from TRBV2 and TRBJ2-1; D possibly corresponds to TRBD2 (5 bases). CDR3 length: 13 residues. V was pared by 7 bases and J by 0 bases, with 7 bases between. Per germline, CDR1 SNHLY and CDR2 FYNNEI. CDR3 bases: TGTGCCAGCAAACTAGACTCCTACAATGAGCAGTTCTTC. Amino acid sequence: CASKLDSYNEQFF.

This clone was seen more than once but under ten times. The CDR3 region has the DNA TGTGCCAGCAGCTTTAGGACTAGCGGGAAGATAGGGACCCAGTACTTC. It is translated as CASSFRTSGKIGTQYF. V gene TRBV7-8 combines with J gene TRBJ2-5; 12 bases fit TRBD2. The CDR3 totals 16 residues. The germline gives CDR1 SGHVS, CDR2 FQNEAQ. Trimming cost V 3 bases and J 7 bases; bases outside gene matches: 9.

This clone has just a few counts. The chain links TRBV6-5 to TRBJ2-7; no firm D call. Per the germline V gene, CDR1 is MNHEY and CDR2 is SVGAGI. Trimming cost V 0 bases and J 7 bases, with 7 bases left between them. The CDR3 has 12 amino acids. CDR3 amino acids: CASSYSTGEQYF. The CDR3 nucleotides are TGTGCCAGCAGTTACTCGACTGGAGAGCAGTACTTC.

The chain carries TRBV28 and TRBJ1-5; 9 positions agree with TRBD1. V lost 5 bases and J lost 5; bases outside the gene matches: 4. Germline CDR1 reads MDHEN; CDR2 reads SYDVKM. This CDR3 is built from 14 residues. The CDR3 loop reads CASSLDRGDQPQHF. CDR3 coding DNA: TGTGCCAGCAGTCTGGACAGGGGAGATCAGCCCCAGCATTTT.

Here the CDR3 reads CASSLQAGRTDTQYF. CDR3 DNA: TGTGCCAGCAGCTTACAAGCGGGCCGCACAGATACGCAGTATTTT. This chain links TRBV7-2 with TRBJ2-3; possible D gene TRBD2, 6 bases. The CDR3 contains 15 residues. CDR1 is SGHTA, CDR2 FQGNSA, per germline. V was cut by 2 bases and J by 1 base, with 10 bases left in between.

This chain's CDR3 is CASSMGGGGSLYEQYF. CDR3 coding DNA: TGTGCCAGTAGTATGGGGGGTGGCGGGAGCCTCTACGAGCAGTACTTC. The V and J genes are TRBV19 and TRBJ2-7; 7 nucleotides align to TRBD2. CDR1 and CDR2 from the germline V gene are LNHDA and SQIVND (reference sequence). The V segment lost 3 bases and the J segment 3 bases; nucleotides outside the gene matches: 11. The CDR3 runs to 16 residues.

The J gene is TRBJ1-2, the V gene TRBV12-3 or TRBV12-4, with D possibly TRBD1 on 5 matching bases. V was clipped by 1 base and J by 5 bases, with 5 bases between them. This CDR3 contains 12 residues. The CDR3 reads CASSLGQYGYTF. The CDR3 DNA reads TGTGCCAGCAGTTTAGGACAGTATGGCTACACCTTC.

This chain joins TRBV5-4 and TRBJ2-7; TRBD2 aligns across 7 bases. This CDR3 is built from 15 residues. V gave up 4 bases and J gave up 5 bases; unmatched junction bases: 12. In germline, CDR1 is SGHNT, CDR2 YYREEE (reference sequence). The CDR3 DNA reads TGTGCCAGCAGCCCTGCGGGGGACCTTGGGGACGAGCAGTACTTC. Translated, it gives CASSPAGDLGDEQYF. Looking up the rest from reference TRBV5-4 and TRBJ2-7 gives the full variable domain: ETGVTQSPTHLIKTRGQQVTLRCSSQSGHNTVSWYQQALGQGPQFIFQYYREEENGRGNFPPRFSGLQFPNYSSELNVNALELDDSALYLCASSPAGDLGDEQYFGPGTRLTVT.

The chain employs TRBV19 and TRBJ1-5; TRBD1 matches 9 bases. J was trimmed by 5 bases and V by 7 bases; bases with no gene match: 9. This CDR3 spans 15 amino acids. Germline assignment: CDR1 LNHDA and CDR2 SQIVND (reference sequence). The CDR3 reads CASTRTGQGYQPQHF. CDR3 DNA sequence: TGTGCCAGTACAAGAACGGGACAGGGTTATCAGCCCCAGCATTTT.

V gene TRBV2 combines with J gene TRBJ2-1; 8 bases line up with TRBD2. V lost 7 bases and J lost 8; bases outside the gene matches: 19. CDR3 length: 17 amino acids. The germline CDR1 and CDR2 sequences are SNHLY and FYNNEI. Here the CDR3 DNA reads TGTGCCAGCATCAGAACAAGGACTAGCCCCATCGGGGATGAGCAGTTCTTC. Its protein product is CASIRTRTSPIGDEQFF.

The chain combines TRBV14 with TRBJ2-7; D unresolved. The CDR3 loop spans 12 amino acids. V was trimmed by 1 base and J by 4 bases, leaving 5 bases between them. Germline CDR1 SGHDN, CDR2 FVKESK. Here the CDR3 reads CASSQAIYEQYF. The CDR3 bases are TGTGCCAGCAGCCAAGCCATTTACGAGCAGTACTTC.